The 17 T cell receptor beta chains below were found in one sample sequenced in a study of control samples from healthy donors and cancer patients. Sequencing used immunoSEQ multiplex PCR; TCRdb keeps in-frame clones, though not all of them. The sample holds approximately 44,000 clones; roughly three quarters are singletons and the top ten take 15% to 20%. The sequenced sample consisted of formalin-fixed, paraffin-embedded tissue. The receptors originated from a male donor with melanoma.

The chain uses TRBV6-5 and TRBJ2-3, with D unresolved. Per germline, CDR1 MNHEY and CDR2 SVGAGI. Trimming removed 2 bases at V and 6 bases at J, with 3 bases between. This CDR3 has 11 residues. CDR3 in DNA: TGTGCCAGCAGTTACGGGGATACGCAGTATTTT. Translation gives CASSYGDTQYF.

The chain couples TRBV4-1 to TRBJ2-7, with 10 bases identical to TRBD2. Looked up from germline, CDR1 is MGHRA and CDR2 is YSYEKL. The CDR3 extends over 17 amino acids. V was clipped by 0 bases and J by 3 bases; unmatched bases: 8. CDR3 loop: CASSQDPSGSVSYEQYF. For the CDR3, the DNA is TGCGCCAGCAGCCAAGATCCTAGCGGGAGTGTAAGCTACGAGCAGTACTTC.

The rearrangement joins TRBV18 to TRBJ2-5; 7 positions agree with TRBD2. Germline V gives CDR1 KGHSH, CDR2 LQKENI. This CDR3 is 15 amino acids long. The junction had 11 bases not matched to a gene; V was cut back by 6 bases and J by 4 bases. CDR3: CASSPYGEGAETQYF. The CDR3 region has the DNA TGTGCCAGCTCCCCCTACGGGGAGGGAGCAGAGACCCAGTACTTC. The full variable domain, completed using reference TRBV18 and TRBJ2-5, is NAGVMQNPRHLVRRRGQEARLRCSPMKGHSHVYWYRQLPEEGLKFMVYLQKENIIDESGMPKERFSAEFPKEGPSILRIQQVVRGDSAAYFCASSPYGEGAETQYFGPGTRLLVL.

Written as DNA, the CDR3 is TGTGCCAGCAACTCGGAGTGGACTGAAGCTTTCTTT. This translates into CASNSEWTEAFF. This chain uses TRBV12-3 or TRBV12-4 with TRBJ1-1; D is undetermined. Trimming cost V 7 bases and J 5 bases, with 11 bases left between them. CDR3 length equals 12 residues.

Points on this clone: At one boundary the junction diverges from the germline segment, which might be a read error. CDR3 sequence: CATSDASGTKDNEQFF. CDR3 nucleotide sequence: TGTGCCACCAGTGATGCTAGCGGTACCAAGGACAATGAGCAATTCTTC. This chain uses TRBV24-1 with TRBJ2-1; 7 nucleotides agree with TRBD2. The CDR3 has 16 residues. The germline V gene encodes CDR1 KGHDR and CDR2 SFDVKD.

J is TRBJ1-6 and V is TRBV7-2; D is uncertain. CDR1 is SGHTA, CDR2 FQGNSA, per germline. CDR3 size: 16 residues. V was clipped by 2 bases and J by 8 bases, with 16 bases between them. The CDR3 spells CASSLRSGSSDSPLHF. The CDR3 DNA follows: TGTGCCAGCAGCTTACGATCCGGTTCTTCCGATTCACCCCTCCACTTT.

DNA of the CDR3: TGTGCCAGCAGTGAGACGAACCCGCCCCCTGGCTACACCTTC. Residues: CASSETNPPPGYTF. V is TRBV2 and J is TRBJ1-2, with D unresolved. This CDR3 contains 14 residues. The V end was cut by 3 bases, the J end by 7 bases, with 15 bases between. Germline loops: CDR1 SNHLY, CDR2 FYNNEI.

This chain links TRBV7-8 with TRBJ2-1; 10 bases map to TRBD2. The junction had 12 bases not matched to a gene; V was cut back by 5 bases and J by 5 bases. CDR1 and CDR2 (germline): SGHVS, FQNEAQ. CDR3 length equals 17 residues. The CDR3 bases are TGTGCCAGCAGCGGGGGTTTGGCTAGCGGGAGTAACAATGAGCAGTTCTTC. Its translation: CASSGGLASGSNNEQFF. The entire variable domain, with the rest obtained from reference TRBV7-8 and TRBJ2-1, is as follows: GAGVSQSPRYKVAKRGQDVALRCDPISGHVSLFWYQQALGQGPEFLTYFQNEAQLDKSGLPSDRFFAERPEGSVSTLKIQRTQQEDSAVYLCASSGGLASGSNNEQFFGPGTRLTVL.

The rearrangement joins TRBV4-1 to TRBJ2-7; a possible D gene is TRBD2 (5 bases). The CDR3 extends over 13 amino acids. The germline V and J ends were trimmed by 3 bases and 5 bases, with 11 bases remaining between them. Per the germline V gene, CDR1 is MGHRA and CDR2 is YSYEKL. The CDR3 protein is CASSHNLRDEQYF. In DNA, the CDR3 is TGCGCCAGCAGCCATAACCTGAGGGACGAGCAGTACTTC.

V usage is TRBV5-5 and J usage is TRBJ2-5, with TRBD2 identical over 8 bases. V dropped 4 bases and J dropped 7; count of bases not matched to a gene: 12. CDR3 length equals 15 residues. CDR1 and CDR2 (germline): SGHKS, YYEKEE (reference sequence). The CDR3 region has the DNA TGTGCCAGCAGCCCCACCTCGGGGGGGTTAATGACCCAGTACTTC. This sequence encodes CASSPTSGGLMTQYF.

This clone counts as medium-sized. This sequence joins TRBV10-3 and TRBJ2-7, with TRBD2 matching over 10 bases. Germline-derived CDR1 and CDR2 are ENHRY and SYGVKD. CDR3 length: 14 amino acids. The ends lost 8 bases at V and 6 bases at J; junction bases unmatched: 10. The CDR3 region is CAIREREGFSEQYF. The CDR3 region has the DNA TGTGCCATCCGAGAGCGGGAGGGATTTAGCGAGCAGTACTTC.

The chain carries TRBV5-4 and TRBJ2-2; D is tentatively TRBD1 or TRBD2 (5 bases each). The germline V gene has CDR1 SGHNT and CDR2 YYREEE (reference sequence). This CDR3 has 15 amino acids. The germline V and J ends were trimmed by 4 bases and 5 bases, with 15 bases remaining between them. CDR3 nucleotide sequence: TGTGCCAGCAGCCTGGCATGGGACCTAACCGGGGAGCTGTTTTTT. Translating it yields CASSLAWDLTGELFF.

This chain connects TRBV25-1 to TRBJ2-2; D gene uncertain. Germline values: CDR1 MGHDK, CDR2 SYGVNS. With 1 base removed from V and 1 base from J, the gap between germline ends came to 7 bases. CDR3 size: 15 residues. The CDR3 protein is CASSESTQNTGELFF. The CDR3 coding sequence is TGTGCCAGCAGTGAATCTACGCAGAACACCGGGGAGCTGTTTTTT. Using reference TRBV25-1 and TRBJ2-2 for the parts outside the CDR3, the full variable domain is EADIYQTPRYLVIGTGKKITLECSQTMGHDKMYWYQQDPGMELHLIHYSYGVNSTEKGDLSSESTVSRIRTEHFPLTLESARPSHTSQYLCASSESTQNTGELFFGEGSRLTVL.

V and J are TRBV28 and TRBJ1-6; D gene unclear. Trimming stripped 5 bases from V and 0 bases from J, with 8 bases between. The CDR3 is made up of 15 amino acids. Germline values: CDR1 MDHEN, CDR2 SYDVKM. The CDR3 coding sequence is TGTGCCAGCAGTCCCGGGATCTCCTATAATTCACCCCTCCACTTT. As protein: CASSPGISYNSPLHF.

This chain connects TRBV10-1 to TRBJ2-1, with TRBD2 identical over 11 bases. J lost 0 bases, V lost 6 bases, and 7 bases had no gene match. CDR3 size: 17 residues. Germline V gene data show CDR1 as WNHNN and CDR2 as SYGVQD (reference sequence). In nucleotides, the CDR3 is TGCGCCAGCAGCCCCCTCGGGACTAGCGGCTCCTACAATGAGCAGTTCTTC. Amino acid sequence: CASSPLGTSGSYNEQFF.

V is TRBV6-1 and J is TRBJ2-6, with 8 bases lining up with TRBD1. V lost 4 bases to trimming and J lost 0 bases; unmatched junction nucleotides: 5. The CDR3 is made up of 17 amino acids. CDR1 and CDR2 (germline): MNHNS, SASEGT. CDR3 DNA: TGTGCCAGCAGTGTCGGACAGGGAGACTCTGGGGCCAACGTCCTGACTTTC. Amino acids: CASSVGQGDSGANVLTF.

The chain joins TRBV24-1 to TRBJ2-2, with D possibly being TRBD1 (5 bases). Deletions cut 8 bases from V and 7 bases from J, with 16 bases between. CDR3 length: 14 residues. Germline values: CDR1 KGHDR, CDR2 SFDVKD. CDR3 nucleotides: TGTGCCACCAATTCCGGGCAAACAGGCGGGGAGCTGTTTTTT. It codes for CATNSGQTGGELFF.